This T cell receptor (beta chain) stems from a study of glioma-infiltrating T cells. TCR alpha and beta CDR3 regions were amplified from RNA using iRepertoire nested multiplex PCR. Input was roughly 95-400 ng of tissue mRNA or PBMC total RNA. Each CDR3 protein gets one entry after TCRdb re-called the multiplex PCR reads with MiXCR. The sample contains 150,000 to 200,000 distinct CDR3 sequences, 30% to 40% of which appear only once. Germline V lookup: CDR1 SGHTA, CDR2 FQGTGA. This CDR3 has 15 amino acids. After removal of 2 bases from V and 4 bases from J, the junction contained 8 bases not matched to a gene.

The TCR comes from a human donor with low-grade glioma or glioblastoma, undergoing nonglioma brain surgery, or in good health (not recorded which). Sequences were obtained from glioma tissue, nonneoplastic brain tissue, or PBMCs (not recorded which). The chain joins TRBV7-3 to TRBJ2-7; 7 bases line up with TRBD2. The CDR3 spells CASSLGLAEGYEQYF. DNA for the CDR3: TGTGCCAGCAGCTTAGGCCTAGCGGAAGGGTACGAGCAGTACTTC.